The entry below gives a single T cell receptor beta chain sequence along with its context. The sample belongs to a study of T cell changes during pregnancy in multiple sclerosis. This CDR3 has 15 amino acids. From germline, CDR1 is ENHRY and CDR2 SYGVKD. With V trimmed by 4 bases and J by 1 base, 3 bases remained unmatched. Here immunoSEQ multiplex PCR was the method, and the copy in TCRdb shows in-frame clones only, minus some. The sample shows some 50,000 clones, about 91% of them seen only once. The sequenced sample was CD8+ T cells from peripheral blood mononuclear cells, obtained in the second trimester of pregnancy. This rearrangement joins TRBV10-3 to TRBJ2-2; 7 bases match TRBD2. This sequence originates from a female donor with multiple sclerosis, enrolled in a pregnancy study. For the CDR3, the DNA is TGTGCCATCAGTGGCGAGCGGGGGAACACCGGGGAGCTGTTTTTT. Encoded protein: CAISGERGNTGELFF.